This T cell receptor (beta chain) was found in a study of cytomegalovirus exposure and HLA in healthy donors. For the study at large: Out of about 179 million T cells, an earlier analysis found around 110 million unique TCR beta sequences in total. Membership in the Caucasian-associated ancestry cluster was found for around four fifths of nearly 400 genotyped donors.

Primers: 60 Vbeta forward and 13 Jbeta reverse. The protocol was immunoSEQ multiplex PCR, while the TCRdb copy is restricted to in-frame clones and leaves out a portion. The sample comprises 85,000 to 120,000 clones, around 77% of which are singletons, and 8.5% to 10% rests with the top ten. This CDR3 has 15 residues. Trimming took 6 bases from V and 5 from J; bases not matched to a gene: 12. The V gene's germline CDR1 is SQVTM and CDR2 ANQGSEA. The J gene is TRBJ2-1, the V gene TRBV29-1, with 8 bases lining up with TRBD2. The sequence derives from a male donor in good health and CMV-seropositive. The material sequenced was PBMCs. The CDR3 sequence is CSVAKPGLGDNEQFF. CDR3 sequence (DNA): TGCAGCGTAGCAAAACCGGGACTAGGGGACAATGAGCAGTTCTTC.